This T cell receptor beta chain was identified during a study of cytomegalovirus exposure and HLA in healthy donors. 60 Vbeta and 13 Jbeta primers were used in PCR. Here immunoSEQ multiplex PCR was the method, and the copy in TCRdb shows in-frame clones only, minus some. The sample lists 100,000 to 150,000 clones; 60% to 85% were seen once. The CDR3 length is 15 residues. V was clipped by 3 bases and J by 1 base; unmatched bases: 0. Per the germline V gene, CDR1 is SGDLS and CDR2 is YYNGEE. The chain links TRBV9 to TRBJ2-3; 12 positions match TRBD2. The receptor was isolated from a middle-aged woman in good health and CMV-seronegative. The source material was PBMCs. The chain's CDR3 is CASSGLAGGTDTQYF. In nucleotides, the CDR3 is TGTGCCAGCAGCGGACTAGCGGGAGGCACAGATACGCAGTATTTT.